This record concerns one TCR beta chain sequence. Its matching antigen is unknown. This sample is drawn from a study of molecular identifiers for immune sequencing clone quantification. Whole-study results and caveats: More than 97% of effector molecules, versus under 1% of naive-cell molecules, belonged to clones above 20 RNA copies. More than 800,000 naive cells reportedly did not prevent detection of spiked Jurkat TCR RNA from one cell.

One entry per CDR3 protein, called by TCRdb with MiXCR from the PCR reads. The repertoire holds about 640,000 distinct CDR3 sequences, with roughly 21% as singletons. The CDR3 is made up of 14 amino acids. Germline V CDR1 and CDR2: DFQATT, SNEGSKA (reference sequence). Germline trimming cut 1 base from V and 4 bases from J; bases unmatched to any gene: 4. Each library that profiled naive CD8 cells came from approximately 20,000 to 1,000,000 sorted cells with 10%, 30% or 50% RNA. In the sort, naive CD8 T cells were defined as CD8+CD4-CCR7+CD45RA+. Sample: naive CD8+ T cells from blood, with Jurkat cell RNA spiked in. Subset here: FACS-sorted CD8+CD4-CCR7+CD45RA+ naive T cells. This clonotype was obtained from a human donor in good health. Some libraries in this study had Jurkat cell RNA spiked in. The V and J genes are TRBV20-1 and TRBJ2-5, with 9 bases lining up with TRBD1. The CDR3 bases are TGCAGTGCTAGAGGGGACAGGGCCGTAGAGACCCAGTACTTC. This translates into CSARGDRAVETQYF.